A selection of T cell receptor beta chains follows, all from one sample in a study of control samples from healthy donors and cancer patients. Some clones are missing from TCRdb's copy, which holds only in-frame ones; the method was immunoSEQ multiplex PCR. The sample has 60,000 to 100,000 clones, about 89% seen once. The sequenced sample was blood. The receptors shown here come from a man in his forties or fifties in good health. Both conserved end residues are part of each CDR3. A D gene is named only where the DNA matches it firmly. Size is omitted from some rows. Given values are once, few, many or a class for expanded clones.

j_call	d_call	v_call	clone_size	cdr3_aa	cdr3_nt
TRBJ2-7	.	TRBV11-3	.	CASSSRGHYEQYF	TGTGCCAGCAGCTCCCGGGGACACTACGAGCAGTACTTC
TRBJ2-1	TRBD1	TRBV2	.	CASSLTGPYNEQFF	TGTGCCAGCAGCCTGACAGGGCCCTACAATGAGCAGTTCTTC
TRBJ2-5	TRBD2	TRBV5-5	.	CASSLVVGGGRETQYF	TGTGCCAGCAGCTTGGTGGTCGGGGGGGGCCGGGAGACCCAGTACTTC
TRBJ1-2	.	TRBV12-3/TRBV12-4	.	CASSLTVNGYTF	TGTGCCAGCAGTTTGACGGTAAATGGCTACACCTTC
TRBJ1-2	.	TRBV18	.	CASSPGARGYGYTF	TGTGCCAGCTCACCAGGAGCTAGAGGCTATGGCTACACCTTC
TRBJ1-4	.	TRBV3-1/TRBV3-2	.	CASSFRYEKLFF	TGTGCCAGCAGCTTCCGTTATGAAAAACTGTTTTTT
TRBJ1-6	.	TRBV27	few	CASSSRLGGGSDSPLHF	TGTGCCAGCAGTTCACGCCTAGGAGGCGGCTCCGATTCACCCCTCCACTTT
TRBJ2-3	TRBD2	TRBV7-2	.	CASSLVGTSGGADTQYF	TGTGCCAGCAGCTTAGTAGGGACTAGCGGGGGGGCAGATACGCAGTATTTT
TRBJ2-5	.	TRBV7-3	once	CASSLGAGLYQETQYF	TGTGCCAGCAGCTTAGGGGCGGGTTTGTACCAAGAGACCCAGTACTTC
TRBJ1-1	.	TRBV4-1	once	CASSQESKGGDTEAFF	TGCGCCAGCAGCCAAGAGTCGAAGGGGGGAGACACTGAAGCTTTCTTT
TRBJ1-1	.	TRBV30	.	CAGKENTEAFF	TGTGCTGGCAAGGAGAACACTGAAGCTTTCTTT
TRBJ1-5	TRBD1	TRBV2	.	CASSRQGEQPQHF	TGTGCCAGCAGTCGACAGGGGGAACAGCCCCAGCATTTT
TRBJ2-4	TRBD2	TRBV5-6	.	CASSLAGTSGGNIQYF	TGTGCCAGCAGCTTGGCAGGGACTAGCGGGGGTAACATTCAGTACTTC
TRBJ1-1	.	TRBV19	.	CASSIDRIAEAFF	TGTGCCAGTAGTATAGATCGAATAGCTGAAGCTTTCTTT
TRBJ2-2	.	TRBV19	.	CASSKGTGELFF	TGTGCCAGTAGTAAAGGCACCGGGGAGCTGTTTTTT
TRBJ1-4	.	TRBV21-1	.	CASSKVQDGSEKLFF	TGTGCCAGCAGCAAAGTACAGGACGGGAGCGAAAAACTGTTTTTT
TRBJ1-1	.	TRBV6-5	.	CASSLWENTEAFF	TGTGCCAGCAGTTTATGGGAGAACACTGAAGCTTTCTTT
TRBJ1-5	TRBD1	TRBV19	.	CASRLGTGGGYSNQPQHF	TGTGCCAGTAGGCTCGGGACAGGGGGAGGCTATAGCAATCAGCCCCAGCATTTT
TRBJ2-7	.	TRBV5-1	.	CASMRSFDSYEQYF	TGCGCCAGCATGAGGTCTTTCGACTCCTACGAGCAGTACTTC
TRBJ1-4	.	TRBV5-5	.	CASMVSGDEKLFF	TGTGCCAGCATGGTGTCAGGGGATGAAAAACTGTTTTTT
TRBJ1-1	.	TRBV14	.	CASRWAVNTEAFF	TGTGCCAGCAGGTGGGCGGTGAACACTGAAGCTTTCTTT
TRBJ1-2	.	TRBV9	.	CASSDQWGRGVGYTF	TGTGCCAGCAGCGACCAGTGGGGCCGGGGTGTTGGCTACACCTTC
TRBJ1-1	TRBD1	TRBV19	.	CASSLQRTGVPTEAFF	TGTGCCAGTAGTCTACAGCGGACAGGGGTTCCCACTGAAGCTTTCTTT
TRBJ2-5	TRBD1	TRBV2	.	CASERQGGETQYF	TGTGCCAGCGAGAGACAGGGTGGAGAGACCCAGTACTTC
TRBJ1-1	.	TRBV2	.	CATHMNTEAFF	TGTGCCACGCATATGAACACTGAAGCTTTCTTT
TRBJ2-5	.	TRBV11-3	.	CASSPGTAETQYF	TGTGCCAGCAGCCCGGGGACGGCGGAGACCCAGTACTTC
TRBJ1-1	.	TRBV12-5	.	CASGLKGGTEAFF	TGTGCTAGTGGTTTAAAGGGGGGGACTGAAGCTTTCTTT
TRBJ1-3	.	TRBV2	.	CASSESGASNTIYF	TGTGCCAGCAGTGAATCGGGGGCCTCAAACACCATATATTTT
TRBJ2-5	.	TRBV6-5	.	CASSRQRETQYF	TGTGCCAGCAGTCGACAGCGGGAGACCCAGTACTTC
TRBJ1-1	.	TRBV4-3	.	CASSQGPRMNTEAFF	TGCGCCAGCAGCCAAGGCCCCCGGATGAACACTGAAGCTTTCTTT
TRBJ2-7	.	TRBV5-1	.	CASSGRGQYEQYF	TGCGCCAGCAGCGGACGGGGACAATACGAGCAGTACTTC
TRBJ2-5	.	TRBV19	.	CASRSLALETQYF	TGTGCCAGTAGGTCCCTAGCGTTGGAGACCCAGTACTTC
TRBJ1-1	.	TRBV2	.	CASRRENTEAFF	TGTGCCAGCCGCAGGGAGAACACTGAAGCTTTCTTT
TRBJ1-3	.	TRBV6-5	.	CASTHGGGSGNTIYF	TGTGCCAGCACGCACGGGGGGGGGAGTGGAAACACCATATATTTT
TRBJ1-3	.	TRBV30	.	CAWSDGGFGNTIYF	TGTGCCTGGAGTGATGGGGGATTTGGAAACACCATATATTTT
TRBJ2-3	.	TRBV27	.	CAIGTSGPDTQYF	TGTGCCATCGGGACCTCAGGACCAGATACGCAGTATTTT
TRBJ2-7	TRBD2	TRBV5-4	.	CASSFWAGGTYEQYF	TGTGCCAGCAGCTTCTGGGCGGGGGGAACCTACGAGCAGTACTTC
TRBJ2-7	TRBD1	TRBV2	.	CASSRDSREYF	TGTGCCAGCAGTCGGGACAGTAGGGAGTACTTC
TRBJ2-7	.	TRBV18	.	CASSPTLSTASSYEQYF	TGTGCCAGCTCACCCACTCTTTCGACGGCGAGCTCCTACGAGCAGTACTTC
TRBJ1-2	.	TRBV11-2	.	CASSFLYYGYTF	TGTGCCAGCAGCTTCCTTTACTATGGCTACACCTTC
TRBJ2-7	TRBD1	TRBV6-6	.	CASSPPGQGYEQYF	TGTGCCAGCAGCCCACCGGGACAGGGCTACGAGCAGTACTTC
TRBJ2-5	TRBD2	TRBV5-1	.	CASSSGLGETQYF	TGCGCCAGCAGCTCGGGACTAGGAGAGACCCAGTACTTC
TRBJ2-3	TRBD2	TRBV10-1	.	CASSESLGGGTDTQYF	TGCGCCAGCAGTGAGTCGCTCGGGGGGGGCACAGATACGCAGTATTTT
TRBJ2-5	.	TRBV30	.	CAWSSGAPQETQYF	TGTGCCTGGAGTTCCGGGGCCCCACAAGAGACCCAGTACTTC
TRBJ1-1	TRBD1	TRBV30	.	CAWRGKGQGNTEAFF	TGTGCCTGGAGGGGAAAGGGACAGGGGAACACTGAAGCTTTCTTT